This entry describes one T cell receptor (beta chain). The study drew participants aged about 18 to 90 years from about two dozen US areas. Cohorts were determined from participant-reported clinical history. These data belong to a study of blood T cell repertoires in COVID-19. CDR3 length: 14 residues. Trimming shortened V by 6 bases and J by 4 bases, and 10 bases separated the two germline ends. CDR1 and CDR2 (germline): MNHEY, SVGAGI. Per the authors' pipeline: Quantification of nucleated cells was approximated via reference gene primer amplification. TCRdb's copy holds only in-frame clones and misses some; the assay was immunoSEQ multiplex PCR. V and J calls and clone size are given by that table; D and trimming were obtained from the DNA. Of roughly 150,000 clones in the sample, about 87% were seen once.

The sequence came from a middle-aged man in a cohort exposed to, infected with or recovered from COVID-19 (not recorded which). Sequenced input: PBMCs or T cells enriched from blood (not recorded which). The rearrangement links TRBV6-5 to TRBJ1-6, with a tentative D call TRBD1 (6 bases). This chain's CDR3 is CASSLGQYNSPLHF. Written as DNA, the CDR3 is TGTGCCAGCAGCCTCGGACAGTATAATTCACCCCTCCACTTT.